This T cell receptor (beta chain) was identified during a study of OX40 agonist ivuxolimab in advanced cancers. For the study at large: Those enrolled were roughly 80% male, with a mean age of 60 years and ages from roughly 20 to 85.

This table comes from immunoSEQ multiplex PCR, and its TCRdb copy is limited to in-frame clones, with some not included. The sample shows about 36,000 clones, about 77% of them seen only once. V lost 2 bases and J lost 6, with 10 bases in between. The CDR3 spans 14 residues. Germline V gene lookup returns CDR1 SGHTA and CDR2 FQGTGA. If patients had autoimmune disease history or systemic immunosuppression, they were excluded. The sequences come from CD4+ or CD8+ T cells sorted from blood, collected in a trial of the OX40 agonist ivuxolimab. This TCR derives from an adult with an advanced solid tumor such as melanoma, head and neck, liver or kidney cancer. This rearrangement joins TRBV7-3 to TRBJ2-2, with D tentatively TRBD2 (5 bases). The CDR3, as DNA: TGTGCCAGCAGCTTAGCGGGTGGTCCCGGGGAGCTGTTTTTT. Translating gives CASSLAGGPGELFF.